This TCR beta chain was captured by sequencing in a study of blood T cell repertoires in COVID-19 (dated by TCRdb to 2020 to 2022). At the level of the whole study: Samples from collaborators originated in the United States, Italy and Spain and spanned both the acute and convalescent phases of COVID-19. The sample metadata nearly always contained a de-identified subject ID, COVID-19 status, age in years and sex. The material from the prospective study consisted of cDNA or gDNA derived from T cells, B-cell-depleted T cells, or PBMCs. The repertoires were released in a freely available public database meant as a resource for research on the immune response to SARS-CoV-2. The dataset comprised deeply sampled blood TCRbeta repertoires from subjects exposed to, actively infected with, or recovered from COVID-19. Where available, HLA class I and class II types were obtained from metadata supplied by the sample provider rather than from assay-based typing. The samples were drawn from the first 160 participants of the ongoing ImmuneRACE study and from 1,254 subjects provided by 6 global collaborators. Summary of the overall study and its limitations: Clinical and demographic metadata were provided uncurated, with the amount varying by source and participant.

The collaborating institutions used their own protocols to collect whole blood in K2EDTA tubes. For TCRbeta analysis, collaborators shipped samples in one of three forms: frozen whole blood, isolated PBMCs, or DNA extracted from either of those sample types. TCRbeta CDR3 regions were amplified from genomic DNA by means of the immunoSEQ Assay, a bias-controlled multiplex PCR. As for the original processing: The number of nucleated cells in each sample was estimated from the amplification of reference gene primers within the assay. Sequence reads were collapsed and filtered to measure the absolute abundance of every unique TCRbeta CDR3 rearrangement. For each sample, productive Simpson clonality was calculated as the square root of Simpson's diversity index across productive rearrangements. TCRdb took this table from immuneACCESS and kept in-frame rearrangements with V and J called. Such tables lack part of the clones; where checked against another copy, unresolved V genes explain under half of the gap, and the rest is unexplained. V, J and clone size reflect that table, while D and trimming were determined from the DNA. The sample table holds 150,000 to 180,000 clones, of which around 83% were seen once. The ten largest clones take up approximately 30% of the sample.

There are a few counts of this clone. Its binding antigen is unknown. It has no much larger one-base neighbor in the sample; base qualities were not kept. This TCR was sampled from a woman aged 55-75 years with acute or convalescent COVID-19. Sequenced: peripheral blood.

The CDR3 region reads CASRRTGERYGYTF. Here is the DNA: TGTGCCAGCAGAAGGACAGGGGAACGGTATGGCTACACCTTC. The rearranged chain carries TRBV14 and TRBJ1-2; a stretch of 9 junction bases matches TRBD1. For CDR1 and CDR2, the germline V gene lists SGHDN and FVKESK. The CDR3 spans 14 residues, from the cysteine through the phenylalanine. Only CDR3 DNA remains: 42 bases, in frame from the first base. V has 6 bases trimmed and J has 5 bases trimmed; junction bases matching no gene number 7.